Reported below is one T cell receptor beta chain. The antigen remains unidentified. The sample originates from a study of CD8+CD57+ T cells in acquired aplastic anemia. At the level of the study: Sorting CD4+ and CD8+ cells gave DNA averaging approximately 3 ug.

Study observations and caveats: Patients and controls shared approximately 30 CD8+ CDR3 sequences.

It was genomic DNA that served as the template for profiling TCR beta VDJ and CDR3. In TCRdb, the reads were re-called with MiXCR into one record per CDR3 protein. Of 65,000 or so distinct CDR3 sequences listed, about 50% are singletons. The germline gives CDR1 SGHTA, CDR2 FQGTGA. V dropped 2 bases and J dropped 8; count of bases not matched to a gene: 11. This CDR3 is 16 amino acids long. The rearrangement joins TRBV7-3 to TRBJ2-1, with 8 bases matching TRBD2. The sample taken for sequencing was sorted CD4+, CD8+, or CD8+CD57+ T cells (not recorded which) from PBMCs. The TCR comes from a human donor in good health, serving as a control. DNA of the CDR3: TGTGCCAGCAGCTTACAGCCGAGCGGGAGCGGGGATGAGCAGTTCTTC. Its translation: CASSLQPSGSGDEQFF.